This T cell receptor (beta chain) was obtained from a study of vaccination effects on CD4 cells after COVID-19. Overall study results and limits: Infection-derived and vaccine-derived clones contracted markedly late after vaccination.

The CDR3 contains 15 residues. Germline-derived CDR1 and CDR2 are MNHEY and SVGAGI. Comment on this clone: Antigen: not known. At one of its ends the junction is not consistent with the germline gene, which may arise from a read error.

Profiling relied on immunoSEQ multiplex PCR, and the TCRdb table lists in-frame clones only, not all of them. The sample records roughly 71,000 clones, roughly three quarters being singletons. Using viral peptide pools, the ViraFEST assay grew out antigen-specific CD4+ T cells prior to sequencing. When about ten days of culture had elapsed, CD4+ T cells were isolated. Participants got two doses of BNT162b2 or mRNA-1273 vaccine. This specimen was CD4+ T cells from PBMCs cultured with HCoV-OC43 spike peptides, taken after COVID-19 vaccination. As for subset: HCoV-OC43 spike overlapping peptide pool stimulation. This rearrangement joins TRBV6-5 to TRBJ2-1, with 10 bases fitting TRBD1. The TCR was taken from a human donor who received a COVID-19 vaccine. Here the CDR3 reads CASSYSGLTGGFKVF. CDR3 in DNA: TGTGCCAGCAGTTACTCGGGGCTGACAGGGGGCTTTAAGGTCTTC.